This T cell receptor beta chain was observed in a study of vaccination effects on CD4 cells after COVID-19. As to this clone: Its antigen is undetermined.

Whole-study results and caveats: In healthy vaccinees, only 1 of 255 vaccine-induced clones cross-reacted with common cold coronaviruses. The study had few convalescent patients and no early post-infection timepoints. In the late period after vaccination, infection- and vaccine-induced clones contracted markedly.

A 10-day culture period preceded the isolation of CD4+ T cells. Vaccination of participants consisted of two doses of either the BNT162b2 or mRNA-1273 vaccine. Vaccine recipients lacked prior SARS-CoV-2 infection and had negative nucleocapsid antibodies. Using immunoSEQ multiplex PCR, the repertoire was profiled, and TCRdb retains in-frame clones only, with some absent. Of approximately 66,000 clones listed, less than 80% are singletons. Germline assignment: CDR1 MRHNA and CDR2 SNTAGT. CDR3 size: 14 residues. The V and J ends lost 2 bases and 7 bases respectively, with 9 bases between them. The source is a human donor who received a COVID-19 vaccine. V is TRBV6-4 and J is TRBJ1-6; possibly TRBD1 for D (5 bases). Material: CD4+ T cells from PBMCs cultured without peptide, obtained after COVID-19 vaccination. CDR3 sequence reads: CASSDGRANSPLHF. As DNA, the CDR3 is TGTGCCAGCAGTGACGGCAGGGCAAATTCACCCCTCCACTTT.